These 10 T cell receptor beta chains were all obtained from the same sample, sequenced in a study of shared clonotypes between healthy human individuals. The assay was immunoSEQ multiplex PCR, and TCRdb's table has in-frame clones only and misses some. Of 2 million to 2.5 million clones listed, 93% are singletons. Material for sequencing was naive CD4+ T cells from PBMCs. The subset here: CD45RA+ positively selected. The source is a young man in good health. Some clones in this sample may be carry-over from other donors' samples.

This chain uses TRBV7-3 with TRBJ2-2; D unresolved. Germline CDR1 reads SGHTA; CDR2 reads FQGTGA. The CDR3 length is 14 residues. Between the trimmed V and J ends, which lost 0 bases and 5 bases, there was a span of 7 bases. Written as DNA, the CDR3 is TGTGCCAGCAGCTTAACACCGGTAACCGGGGAGCTGTTTTTT. Translation gives CASSLTPVTGELFF. The variable domain in full, completed from reference TRBV7-3 and TRBJ2-2, reads GAGVSQTPSNKVTEKGKYVELRCDPISGHTALYWYRQSLGQGPEFLIYFQGTGAADDSGLPNDRFFAVRPEGSVSTLKIQRTERGDSAVYLCASSLTPVTGELFFGEGSRLTVL.

CDR3: CASSGDFYEQYF. Written as DNA, the CDR3 is TGTGCCAGCTCAGGGGACTTCTACGAGCAGTACTTC. V gene TRBV18 combines with J gene TRBJ2-7; a weak D match, TRBD2 (6 bases). Trimming removed 5 bases from V and 3 bases from J, with 8 bases in between. The CDR3 is made up of 12 amino acids. Germline CDR1 KGHSH, CDR2 LQKENI.

This rearrangement joins TRBV28 to TRBJ2-5; 8 positions agree with TRBD2. The CDR3 totals 17 residues. Germline trimming cut 1 base from V and 2 bases from J; bases unmatched to any gene: 9. The germline CDR1 and CDR2 sequences are MDHEN and SYDVKM. The CDR3 spells CASSLFGTRGGQETQYF. Written as DNA, the CDR3 is TGTGCCAGCAGTTTATTTGGGACTAGAGGGGGTCAAGAGACCCAGTACTTC.

The chain uses TRBV2 and TRBJ2-5; a possible D gene is TRBD2 (7 bases). The germline gives CDR1 SNHLY, CDR2 FYNNEI. The CDR3 runs 11 residues. V shed 3 bases and J shed 14 bases, with 13 bases lying between them. Here the CDR3 reads CASSEGGPLYF. CDR3 coding DNA: TGTGCCAGCAGTGAGGGGGGGCCACTTTACTTC.

The CDR3 DNA is TGTGCCAGCAGCCGCAGGGTAAGGGAGACCCAGTACTTC. The encoded protein is CASSRRVRETQYF. This chain joins TRBV14 and TRBJ2-5; possible D gene TRBD1, 5 bases. V was pared by 4 bases and J by 5 bases, with 11 bases between. The CDR3 covers 13 residues. Germline V gives CDR1 SGHDN, CDR2 FVKESK.

The chain couples TRBV28 to TRBJ2-1; tentative D call: TRBD1 (6 bases). Trimming took off 5 bases at V and 9 bases at J, with 14 bases between the two ends. Germline V gene sequence: CDR1 MDHEN, CDR2 SYDVKM. The CDR3 has 13 amino acids. The CDR3 coding sequence is TGTGCCAGCAGTACGCAGGGGAGAGGTGAGCAGTTCTTC. Its protein is CASSTQGRGEQFF.

V usage is TRBV27 and J usage is TRBJ2-3; D gene ambiguous. Trimming took 3 bases from V and 0 from J, leaving 10 bases between them. This CDR3 contains 15 residues. Germline V gene lookup returns CDR1 MNHEY and CDR2 SMNVEV (reference sequence). The CDR3 region has the DNA TGTGCCAGCAGTTTTGCAGCCCCTAGCACAGATACGCAGTATTTT. This sequence encodes CASSFAAPSTDTQYF.

The chain carries TRBV11-2 and TRBJ2-7; 9 bases align to TRBD2. Per germline, CDR1 SGHAT and CDR2 FQNNGV. After removal of 5 bases from V and 3 bases from J, the junction contained 5 bases not matched to a gene. CDR3 length: 14 residues. DNA of the CDR3: TGTGCCAGCAGCGCTAGCGGGGACGTCTACGAGCAGTACTTC. Amino acid sequence: CASSASGDVYEQYF.

The rearrangement links TRBV19 to TRBJ2-4, with 7 nucleotides matching TRBD1. V lost 6 bases, J lost 15 bases, and 8 bases stayed unmatched. The CDR3 extends over 11 amino acids. Germline CDR1 reads LNHDA; CDR2 reads SQIVND (reference sequence). The CDR3 DNA is TGTGCCAGTAGCAGGGGGTCAGTGAGGTACTTC. Protein product: CASSRGSVRYF.

The chain has TRBV7-2 and TRBJ2-7; D uncertain. CDR1 and CDR2 (germline): SGHTA, FQGNSA. V was trimmed by 7 bases and J by 1 base, leaving 14 bases between them. There are 14 residues in the CDR3. DNA of the CDR3: TGTGCCAGCAAAATCCCCGGTTCATCCTACGAGCAGTACTTC. It is translated as CASKIPGSSYEQYF.